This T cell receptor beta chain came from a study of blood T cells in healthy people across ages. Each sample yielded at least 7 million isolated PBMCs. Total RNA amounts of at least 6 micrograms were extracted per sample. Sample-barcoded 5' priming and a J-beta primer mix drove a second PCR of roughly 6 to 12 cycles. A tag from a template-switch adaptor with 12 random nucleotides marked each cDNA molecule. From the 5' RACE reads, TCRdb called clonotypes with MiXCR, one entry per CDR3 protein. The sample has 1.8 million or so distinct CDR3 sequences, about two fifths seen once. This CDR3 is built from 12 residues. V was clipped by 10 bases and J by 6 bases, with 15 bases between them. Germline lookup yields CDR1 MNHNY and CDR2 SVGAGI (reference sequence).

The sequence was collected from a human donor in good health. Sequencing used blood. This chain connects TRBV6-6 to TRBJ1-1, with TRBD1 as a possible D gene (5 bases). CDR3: CATITGSAEAFF. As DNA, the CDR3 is TGTGCCACCATAACAGGTAGCGCTGAAGCTTTCTTT.